Detailed here is one T cell receptor (beta chain). Its cognate antigen is unknown. TCRdb reprocessed the 5' RACE reads via MiXCR and lists one record per CDR3 protein. The sample has fewer than 650,000 distinct CDR3 sequences, more than 9% seen once. Healthy Caucasians were all of the donors. This entry is derived from a study of identical twins. The ends lost 3 bases at V and 0 bases at J; junction bases unmatched: 4. The germline V gene has CDR1 LNHDA and CDR2 SQIVND (reference sequence). The CDR3 runs to 16 residues. Findings and caveats of the study: Shared out-of-frame alpha sequences (those common to twins) showed excess low generation probability.

A further study also used this sample, focusing on yellow fever vaccine responses in identical twins.

The source is a woman between 18 and 29 years old in good health. Sequencing was carried out using PBMCs. The V gene is TRBV19, the J gene TRBJ2-3; 9 nucleotides agree with TRBD2. The CDR3 here is CASSILAGVSTDTQYF. The DNA of the CDR3 is TGTGCCAGTAGTATTTTAGCGGGAGTAAGCACAGATACGCAGTATTTT.